This T cell receptor (beta chain) came from a study of CD8+CD57+ T cells in acquired aplastic anemia. For the study at large: The DNA of sorted CD4+ and CD8+ cells averaged around 3.2 ug.

With regard to this clonotype: The antigen remains undetermined.

Flow cytometry had shown expanded CD8+CD57+ cells in the patients chosen for sequencing. Study outcomes and limitations: The study found no significant CD8+ Simpson's diversity difference between patients and controls.

CDR1 and CDR2 (germline): KGHDR, SFDVKD. The CDR3 loop spans 11 amino acids. Between the trimmed V and J ends, which lost 4 bases and 11 bases, there was a span of 10 bases. Genomic DNA templated the TCR beta VDJ and CDR3 profiling. TCRdb itself ran the reads through MiXCR, one entry per CDR3 protein. The data hold 150,000 to 200,000 distinct CDR3 sequences, with 45% to 55% observed a single time. Source material: sorted CD4+, CD8+, or CD8+CD57+ T cells (not recorded which) from PBMCs. The gene calls are TRBV24-1 and TRBJ1-1; D unclear. The receptor's source is a human donor with aplastic anemia. CDR3 residues: CATSDVDRAFF. DNA for the CDR3: TGTGCCACCAGTGACGTTGACCGGGCTTTCTTT.